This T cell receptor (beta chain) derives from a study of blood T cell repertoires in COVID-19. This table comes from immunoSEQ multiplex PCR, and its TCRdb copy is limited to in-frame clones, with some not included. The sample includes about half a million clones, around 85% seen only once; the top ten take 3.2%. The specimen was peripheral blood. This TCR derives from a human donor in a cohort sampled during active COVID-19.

The CDR3: CASTTGGIQGNTGELFF. The CDR3 DNA sequence: TGTGCCAGCACCACAGGGGGGATCCAAGGGAACACCGGGGAGCTGTTTTTT. The rearrangement uses TRBV7-9 and TRBJ2-2; TRBD1 matches 8 bases. This CDR3 is built from 17 residues. The junction had 11 bases not matched to a gene; V was cut back by 7 bases and J by 1 base. Looked up from germline, CDR1 is SEHNR and CDR2 is FQNEAQ (reference sequence).